This TCR beta chain emerged from a study of blood T cells in healthy people across ages. Study-wide context: For every two T cells, template switching captured about one barcoded beta molecule.

The length of the CDR3 is 12 residues. The V gene's germline CDR1 is DFQATT and CDR2 SNEGSKA (reference sequence). V was pared by 6 bases and J by 7 bases, with 13 bases between. PCR was performed a second time for about 6 to 11 cycles using a sample-barcoded 5' primer and a J-beta primer mix. Samples each returned at least 2.5 million CDR3-containing paired-end reads. TCRdb reprocessed the 5' RACE reads with MiXCR, giving one entry per CDR3 protein. The table lists fewer than 2,000,000 distinct CDR3 sequences, 35% to 50% of them singletons. The sample was blood. This chain links TRBV20-1 with TRBJ2-1; either TRBD1 or TRBD2 may fit D (5 bases each). This TCR was recovered from a human donor in good health. The CDR3 DNA sequence: TGCAGTGCCTCGGGACCGACTAATGAGCAGTTCTTC. Protein product: CSASGPTNEQFF.